This entry lists 30 T cell receptor beta chains sequenced from one sample in a study of blood T cell repertoires in COVID-19. The assay was immunoSEQ multiplex PCR, and TCRdb's table has in-frame clones only and misses some. The top ten clones hold roughly 0.79% of a sample with under 300,000 clones, 80% to 95% of them seen once. Sequenced input: peripheral blood. These receptors were collected from a man aged 25-40 years with COVID-19, enrolled during active disease.

This chain joins TRBV7-9 and TRBJ1-1, with 7 bases aligning to TRBD1. This CDR3 is 16 amino acids long. V dropped 4 bases and J dropped 5; count of bases not matched to a gene: 13. Looked up from germline, CDR1 is SEHNR and CDR2 is FQNEAQ (reference sequence). The CDR3: CASSYPGGGAMTEAFF. The CDR3, as DNA: TGTGCCAGCAGCTACCCCGGAGGGGGCGCGATGACTGAAGCTTTCTTT. The full variable domain, its missing parts supplied by reference TRBV7-9 and TRBJ1-1, is DTGVSQNPRHKITKRGQNVTFRCDPISEHNRLYWYRQTLGQGPEFLTYFQNEAQLEKSRLLSDRFSAERPKGSFSTLEIQRTEQGDSAMYLCASSYPGGGAMTEAFFGQGTRLTVV.

There are a few counts of this clone. The CDR3 loop is CASSKESGMGYGYTF. CDR3 DNA: TGTGCCAGCAGCAAAGAATCGGGGATGGGATATGGCTACACCTTC. The chain carries TRBV21-1 and TRBJ1-2. TRBV21-1 is labeled a pseudogene. The CDR3 loop spans 15 amino acids.

The rearrangement uses TRBV25-1 and TRBJ1-6; possible D gene TRBD1, 5 bases. Per germline, CDR1 MGHDK and CDR2 SYGVNS. CDR3 size: 14 residues. The V and J ends lost 3 bases and 15 bases respectively, with 18 bases between them. CDR3 DNA sequence: TGTGCCAGCAGTGACCATAGGGGTTGGGTAAGCCTCCACTTT. Protein sequence: CASSDHRGWVSLHF.

The chain uses TRBV27 and TRBJ1-2, with 9 bases matching TRBD1. This CDR3 has 13 residues. V lost 6 bases to trimming and J lost 5 bases; unmatched junction nucleotides: 4. Per the germline V gene, CDR1 is MNHEY and CDR2 is SMNVEV (reference sequence). The CDR3, as DNA: TGTGCCAGCAGGGGACAGGGTTTGTATGGCTACACCTTC. Translated: CASRGQGLYGYTF.

This chain uses TRBV15 with TRBJ1-2; no definite D call. V lost 3 bases and J 2 bases, leaving 7 bases between the germline ends. This CDR3 is 13 amino acids long. CDR1 and CDR2 from the germline V gene are LNHNV and YYDKDF (reference sequence). DNA for the CDR3: TGTGCCACCAGCAGCGCACGGAACTATGGCTACACCTTC. Its protein is CATSSARNYGYTF.

The chain carries TRBV10-3 and TRBJ1-1; TRBD1 is a possible D gene (6 bases). Germline V gene sequence: CDR1 ENHRY, CDR2 SYGVKD. This CDR3 region has 16 residues. V gave up 2 bases and J gave up 1 base, with 14 bases separating them. Here the CDR3 reads CAISELVATGNTEAFF. The CDR3, as DNA: TGTGCCATCAGTGAGCTGGTCGCGACAGGGAACACTGAAGCTTTCTTT.

This clone has only one observation. The chain combines TRBV3-1 (or the pseudogene TRBV3-2) with TRBJ1-6; possibly TRBD1 for D (6 bases). CDR1 is LGHDT and CDR2 is YNNKEL in the germline V gene (reference sequence). Trimming left V 7 bases short and J 8 bases short, with 18 bases between. The CDR3 length is 15 residues. The CDR3 sequence is CASTLDTTGYSPLHF. CDR3 bases: TGTGCCAGCACCCTCGACACGACAGGCTATTCACCCCTCCACTTT.

The V gene is TRBV4-1, the J gene TRBJ1-2; 7 bases are a match to TRBD1. J gave up 4 bases and V 4 bases, and 9 bases lay outside the gene matches. This CDR3 is built from 15 residues. Germline CDR1 MGHRA, CDR2 YSYEKL. CDR3 amino acids: CASSLGMGQSYGYTF. The CDR3 bases are TGCGCCAGCAGCCTGGGGATGGGACAGTCCTATGGCTACACCTTC.

The chain uses TRBV11-3 and TRBJ2-1; the match to TRBD1 covers 7 bases. The CDR3 runs to 13 residues. CDR1 is SGHNT and CDR2 is YENEEA in the germline V gene. Losses at the gene ends were 5 bases for V and 10 bases for J; bases not matched to a gene: 8. The CDR3 region has the DNA TGTGCCAGCAGCCCAGGGGGAACCCAGGAGCAGTTCTTC. It translates to CASSPGGTQEQFF.

The chain uses TRBV6-2 or TRBV6-3 and TRBJ1-2, with a weak D call TRBD1 (5 bases). Trimming took off 2 bases at V and 2 bases at J, with 15 bases between the two ends. This CDR3 has 16 residues. Per germline, CDR1 MNHEY and CDR2 SVGEGT. The CDR3 DNA reads TGTGCCAGCAGTTACGGGGGGGGGAACCCCAACTATGGCTACACCTTC. Amino acids: CASSYGGGNPNYGYTF.

In its sample, this clone was seen a few times. The gene calls are TRBV19 and TRBJ1-4, with no clear D. This CDR3 contains 13 residues. Germline V gene data show CDR1 as LNHDA and CDR2 as SQIVND (reference sequence). Trimming cost V 4 bases and J 7 bases, with 10 bases left between them. The CDR3, as DNA: TGTGCCAGTAGTACCGGCCAGCGTGAAAAACTGTTTTTT. Translated, it gives CASSTGQREKLFF.

J is TRBJ2-2 and V is TRBV11-3; unclear D gene. V was trimmed by 5 bases and J by 2 bases, leaving 3 bases between them. Germline lookup yields CDR1 SGHNT and CDR2 YENEEA. The CDR3 is 12 residues long. CDR3: CASSRNTGELFF. The CDR3 DNA follows: TGTGCCAGCAGCCGTAACACCGGGGAGCTGTTTTTT.

This clone turned up a few times. The chain couples TRBV19 to TRBJ2-2; maybe TRBD1 (5 bases). This CDR3 is built from 12 residues. Germline CDR1 and CDR2: LNHDA and SQIVND (reference sequence). Between the trimmed V and J ends, which lost 5 bases and 7 bases, there was a span of 8 bases. The CDR3 here is CASSPGFGELFF. The DNA of the CDR3 is TGTGCCAGTAGTCCAGGGTTCGGGGAGCTGTTTTTT.

The rearrangement links TRBV10-1 to TRBJ2-3, with TRBD1 matching over 12 bases. From germline, CDR1 is WNHNN and CDR2 SYGVQD (reference sequence). CDR3 length: 17 amino acids. V trimming: 8 bases; J trimming: 1 base; junction bases outside the gene matches: 10. The DNA of the CDR3 is TGCGCCAGCTCCACGGGACAGGGGGCGGTTGGCACAGATACGCAGTATTTT. This sequence encodes CASSTGQGAVGTDTQYF.

This clone came up once. CDR3 loop: CATSRDLSGGAAEQFF. CDR3 coding DNA: TGTGCCACCAGCAGAGATCTTAGCGGGGGGGCCGCTGAGCAGTTCTTC. This chain links TRBV15 with TRBJ2-1, with TRBD2 identical over 11 bases. The CDR3 is 16 amino acids. V gave up 0 bases and J gave up 9 bases; unmatched junction bases: 7. Germline V gives CDR1 LNHNV, CDR2 YYDKDF (reference sequence). The variable domain in full, completed from reference TRBV15 and TRBJ2-1, reads DAMVIQNPRYQVTQFGKPVTLSCSQTLNHNVMYWYQQKSSQAPKLLFHYYDKDFNNEADTPDNFQSRRPNTSFCFLDIRSPGLGDTAMYLCATSRDLSGGAAEQFFGPGTRLTVL.

The chain links TRBV6-5 to TRBJ2-3; D is unresolved. The germline V gene encodes CDR1 MNHEY and CDR2 SVGAGI. This CDR3 comprises 13 residues. V lost 7 bases and J lost 4, with 12 bases in between. As DNA, the CDR3 is TGTGCCAGCACCCGGTCCGCCTCAGATACGCAGTATTTT. This codes for CASTRSASDTQYF.

The chain links TRBV6-5 to TRBJ1-2, with TRBD1 identical over 7 bases. The CDR3 spans 14 residues. Germline loops: CDR1 MNHEY, CDR2 SVGAGI. After removal of 6 bases from V and 6 bases from J, the junction contained 10 bases not matched to a gene. The CDR3 here is CASSYRGQMNGYTF. The CDR3 bases are TGTGCCAGCAGCTACAGGGGACAGATGAATGGCTACACCTTC.

This sequence joins TRBV19 and TRBJ1-2; 7 bases agree with TRBD1. Germline V gene sequence: CDR1 LNHDA, CDR2 SQIVND (reference sequence). The CDR3 sequence is 19 residues long. J lost 0 bases, V lost 6 bases, and 19 bases had no gene match. The CDR3 protein is CASSPIYFTGTASNYGYTF. CDR3 sequence (DNA): TGTGCCAGTAGCCCAATCTATTTTACCGGGACAGCCTCTAACTATGGCTACACCTTC.

Here the CDR3 DNA reads TGTGCCAGCGGAGGACGGGGATGGTATGCAACTAATGAAAAACTGTTTTTT. This gives the protein CASGGRGWYATNEKLFF. This chain uses TRBV2 with TRBJ1-4; D not certain. V was cut by 8 bases and J by 0 bases, with 19 bases left in between. Germline-derived CDR1 and CDR2 are SNHLY and FYNNEI. CDR3 size: 17 residues.

The chain has TRBV7-2 and TRBJ1-1, with D possibly TRBD1 on 6 matching bases. The V gene lost 2 bases and the J gene lost 2 bases, with 18 bases spanning the gap. This CDR3 contains 17 residues. The germline V gene has CDR1 SGHTA and CDR2 FQGNSA. The CDR3 DNA follows: TGTGCCAGCAGCTTAATCCTTCGGGGGGGCGTTAACACTGAAGCTTTCTTT. This sequence encodes CASSLILRGGVNTEAFF. The complete variable domain, with remaining parts taken from reference TRBV7-2 and TRBJ1-1, reads GAGVSQSPSNKVTEKGKDVELRCDPISGHTALYWYRQSLGQGLEFLIYFQGNSAPDKSGLPSDRFSAERTGGSVSTLTIQRTQQEDSAVYLCASSLILRGGVNTEAFFGQGTRLTVV.

A few counts support this clone. V usage is TRBV9 and J usage is TRBJ1-1; no clear D. In germline, CDR1 is SGDLS, CDR2 YYNGEE. V dropped 0 bases and J dropped 4 bases, with 7 bases sitting between them. The CDR3 contains 13 residues. This CDR3 reads CASSVGQITEAFF. The CDR3 DNA sequence: TGTGCCAGCAGCGTAGGGCAGATCACTGAAGCTTTCTTT. Complete variable domain (other parts from reference TRBV9 and TRBJ1-1): DSGVTQTPKHLITATGQRVTLRCSPRSGDLSVYWYQQSLDQGLQFLIQYYNGEERAKGNILERFSAQQFPDLHSELNLSSLELGDSALYFCASSVGQITEAFFGQGTRLTVV.

In its sample, this clone was seen once. V usage is TRBV20-1 and J usage is TRBJ2-7; D might be TRBD1 (6 bases). Trimming pared 3 bases from V and 6 bases from J, leaving 15 bases between. Germline CDR1 and CDR2: DFQATT and SNEGSKA (reference sequence). This CDR3 has 13 residues. This CDR3 is CSASETGLGEQYF. The CDR3 DNA sequence: TGCAGTGCTAGTGAGACAGGACTCGGCGAGCAGTACTTC.

The chain has TRBV29-1 and TRBJ2-2; maybe TRBD1 (5 bases). The CDR3 totals 14 residues. CDR1 is SQVTM and CDR2 is ANQGSEA in the germline V gene. V was clipped by 6 bases and J by 5 bases, with 16 bases between them. CDR3 amino acids: CSVLSRVGTGELFF. DNA of the CDR3: TGCAGCGTACTAAGCAGGGTGGGGACCGGGGAGCTGTTTTTT.

V usage is TRBV10-1 and J usage is TRBJ1-1; D unresolved. The V gene lost 7 bases and the J gene lost 6 bases, with 15 bases spanning the gap. The V gene's germline CDR1 is WNHNN and CDR2 SYGVQD (reference sequence). This CDR3 comprises 13 residues. The CDR3 region has the DNA TGCGCCAGCAATGTACGGGGTCAGGCTGAAGCTTTCTTT. Its translation: CASNVRGQAEAFF.

The chain has TRBV27 and TRBJ1-2; 7 nucleotides line up with TRBD1. The junction had 5 bases not matched to a gene; V was cut back by 5 bases and J by 5 bases. The CDR3 is 13 residues long. In germline, CDR1 is MNHEY, CDR2 SMNVEV (reference sequence). CDR3: CASSPTGEYGYTF. The CDR3 bases are TGTGCCAGCAGTCCCACAGGGGAGTATGGCTACACCTTC.

This chain joins TRBV12-3 or TRBV12-4 and TRBJ1-3; 7 bases fit TRBD1. J was trimmed by 6 bases and V by 7 bases; bases with no gene match: 6. The CDR3 has 13 residues. CDR3 nucleotide sequence: TGTGCCAGCACCGACAGGGAAACAAACACCATATATTTT. This encodes CASTDRETNTIYF.

The chain recombines TRBV15 with TRBJ2-7; 7 bases map to TRBD2. V dropped 7 bases and J dropped 3; count of bases not matched to a gene: 6. Germline CDR1 and CDR2: LNHNV and YYDKDF (reference sequence). This CDR3 region has 13 residues. DNA for the CDR3: TGTGCCACCACCCGGGACTATTACTACGAGCAGTACTTC. This sequence encodes CATTRDYYYEQYF.

The DNA for the CDR3 is TGTGCCAGCAGTTCCCCGCTAGTTGGGGGAGGTGAAAAACTGTTTTTT. The encoded protein is CASSSPLVGGGEKLFF. The chain couples TRBV6-6 to TRBJ1-4, with D maybe TRBD1 (5 bases). Germline V gives CDR1 MNHNY, CDR2 SVGAGI (reference sequence). V lost 4 bases and J 7 bases, leaving 19 bases between the germline ends. The CDR3 length is 16 residues.

This rearrangement joins TRBV9 to TRBJ2-3; D may be TRBD1 (6 bases). Per the germline V gene, CDR1 is SGDLS and CDR2 is YYNGEE. The CDR3 extends over 17 amino acids. V dropped 2 bases and J dropped 6 bases, with 22 bases sitting between them. CDR3: CASSVRPGQRGSDTQYF. The CDR3 nucleotides read TGTGCCAGCAGCGTTCGTCCGGGACAAAGAGGATCGGATACGCAGTATTTT.

The V and J genes are TRBV5-6 and TRBJ1-2; 7 bases fit TRBD1. Per the germline V gene, CDR1 is SGHDT and CDR2 is YYEEEE. The CDR3 is made up of 13 amino acids. With V trimmed by 4 bases and J by 7 bases, 7 bases remained unmatched. This CDR3 reads CASSRDRDGGYTF. Written as DNA, the CDR3 is TGTGCCAGCAGCCGCGACAGGGACGGTGGCTACACCTTC.